The 26 T cell receptor beta chains given below trace back to one sample, sequenced in a study of blood T cell repertoires in COVID-19. Method: immunoSEQ multiplex PCR; TCRdb's copy keeps in-frame clones and lacks some. Altogether about 270,000 clones are present, 88% being singletons, with the ten largest covering under 3.5%. Sequencing was performed on PBMCs or T cells enriched from blood (not recorded which). The source is a woman aged 50 to 60 who had recovered from COVID-19.

This clone was observed a handful of times. This chain uses TRBV18 with TRBJ2-1; D uncertain. The germline V gene has CDR1 KGHSH and CDR2 LQKENI. The CDR3 extends over 15 amino acids. Trimming cost V 0 bases and J 5 bases, with 11 bases left between them. CDR3 loop: CASSPPQRNHNEQFF. The DNA of the CDR3 is TGTGCCAGCTCACCACCCCAGCGTAACCACAATGAGCAGTTCTTC.

The V and J genes are TRBV3-1 (or the pseudogene TRBV3-2) and TRBJ2-2; possible D gene TRBD2, 6 bases. V lost 0 bases to trimming and J lost 9 bases, with 14 bases between them. The CDR3 is 15 residues long. Germline CDR1 reads LGHDT; CDR2 reads YNNKEL (reference sequence). CDR3 loop: CASSQDRVGGWELFF. The CDR3 DNA follows: TGTGCCAGCAGCCAAGATCGTGTCGGGGGATGGGAGCTGTTTTTT.

This clone was detected only a few times. The J gene is TRBJ1-2, the V gene TRBV30; 9 nucleotides match TRBD1. The CDR3 is 13 amino acids. Per germline, CDR1 GTSNPN and CDR2 SVGIG (reference sequence). The trim removed 2 bases at V and 6 bases at J, leaving 4 bases unmatched. The CDR3 sequence is CAWSIRDRDGYTF. CDR3 DNA: TGTGCCTGGAGTATCCGGGACAGGGATGGCTACACCTTC.

The chain combines TRBV18 with TRBJ1-1, with D tentatively TRBD1 (6 bases). CDR3 length equals 14 residues. Trimming shortened V by 2 bases and J by 3 bases, and 10 bases separated the two germline ends. Germline values: CDR1 KGHSH, CDR2 LQKENI. The CDR3 DNA reads TGTGCCAGCTCACCAAATACAGGGTACACTGAAGCTTTCTTT. As protein: CASSPNTGYTEAFF.

This sequence joins TRBV7-9 and TRBJ1-1, with D unresolved. This CDR3 spans 14 amino acids. Looked up from germline, CDR1 is SEHNR and CDR2 is FQNEAQ (reference sequence). Trimming left V 1 base short and J 9 bases short, with 15 bases between. In DNA form, the CDR3 reads TGTGCCAGCAGCTTAGGTCTCTACGGTACTAAAGCTTTCTTT. Its translation is CASSLGLYGTKAFF.

The V and J genes are TRBV6-6 and TRBJ2-2, with TRBD1 matching 11 bases. V was clipped by 6 bases and J by 6 bases; unmatched bases: 9. The CDR3 is 16 amino acids. The germline V gene encodes CDR1 MNHNY and CDR2 SVGAGI (reference sequence). The CDR3 region is CASRPGQGAGPGELFF. The CDR3 coding sequence is TGTGCCAGCAGACCAGGACAGGGGGCGGGCCCCGGGGAGCTGTTTTTT.

This clone came up a few times. The chain joins TRBV5-1 to TRBJ2-2; tentative D call: TRBD1 (7 bases). Germline CDR1 and CDR2: SGHRS and YFSETQ. Trimming pared 4 bases from V and 3 bases from J, leaving 16 bases between. The CDR3 spans 16 residues. CDR3 sequence reads: CASSLGQEGYTGELFF. CDR3 DNA sequence: TGCGCCAGCAGCCTCGGACAGGAGGGGTACACCGGGGAGCTGTTTTTT.

In this sample, this clone turned up once. V and J are TRBV6-4 and TRBJ2-1; 8 bases are a match to TRBD2. The J segment lost 4 bases and the V segment lost 6 bases, leaving 8 bases of the junction unmatched. The CDR3 has 15 residues. Germline CDR1 is MRHNA and CDR2 is SNTAGT. CDR3 in amino acids: CASSRGGLSYNEQFF. The CDR3 region has the DNA TGTGCCAGCAGCCGGGGGGGGTTATCTTACAATGAGCAGTTCTTC.

V and J are TRBV5-1 and TRBJ2-7; tentatively, D is TRBD1 (7 bases). The germline CDR1 and CDR2 sequences are SGHRS and YFSETQ. The CDR3 extends over 14 amino acids. V was pared by 3 bases and J by 4 bases, with 14 bases between. The CDR3 DNA reads as TGCGCCAGCAGCTCGGAACAGGGGAGGTACGAGCAGTACTTC. It codes for CASSSEQGRYEQYF.

The genes are TRBV5-1 and TRBJ1-1; a weak D match, TRBD1 (5 bases). Germline V lookup: CDR1 SGHRS, CDR2 YFSETQ. V gave up 1 base and J gave up 7 bases, with 11 bases separating them. This CDR3 region has 13 residues. CDR3 region: CASSLQGSDEAFF. Here the CDR3 DNA reads TGCGCCAGCAGCTTGCAGGGATCGGATGAAGCTTTCTTT.

This rearrangement joins TRBV15 to TRBJ1-5; unclear D gene. The CDR3 totals 14 residues. Trimming pared 5 bases from V and 4 bases from J, leaving 12 bases between. Germline assignment: CDR1 LNHNV and CDR2 YYDKDF (reference sequence). In DNA form, the CDR3 reads TGTGCCACCAGCCAGTCGACGGAGAATCAGCCCCAGCATTTT. Translation gives CATSQSTENQPQHF.

V usage is TRBV9 and J usage is TRBJ2-5, with 10 nucleotides matching TRBD1. J was trimmed by 2 bases and V by 3 bases; bases with no gene match: 7. The CDR3 is made up of 16 amino acids. CDR1 and CDR2 from the germline V gene are SGDLS and YYNGEE. The CDR3 region is CASSGLGTGDQETQYF. The CDR3 coding sequence is TGTGCCAGCAGCGGCCTCGGGACAGGGGATCAAGAGACCCAGTACTTC.

This CDR3 is CAWSVGTGNLPAFF. CDR3 bases: TGTGCCTGGAGCGTCGGGACAGGGAATCTACCGGCTTTCTTT. The genes are TRBV30 and TRBJ1-1, with 9 bases aligning to TRBD1. This CDR3 has 14 amino acids. In germline, CDR1 is GTSNPN, CDR2 SVGIG (reference sequence). V was pared by 3 bases and J by 11 bases, with 13 bases of the junction left unmatched.

This chain joins TRBV11-3 and TRBJ2-7; perhaps TRBD1 as D (5 bases). Trimming pared 5 bases from V and 3 bases from J, leaving 17 bases between. The germline gives CDR1 SGHNT, CDR2 YENEEA. The CDR3 consists of 15 residues. CDR3 DNA: TGTGCCAGCAGCCGAAAGGCCAGGGTAGTCTACGAGCAGTACTTC. It translates to CASSRKARVVYEQYF.

The chain employs TRBV27 and TRBJ2-7, with D hard to call. Trimming shortened V by 7 bases and J by 3 bases, and 13 bases separated the two germline ends. Germline V lookup: CDR1 MNHEY, CDR2 SMNVEV (reference sequence). This CDR3 contains 13 residues. The CDR3 protein is CASMPQRCYEQYF. The CDR3 nucleotides read TGTGCCAGCATGCCACAAAGATGCTACGAGCAGTACTTC.

The table lists this clone with a few counts. This chain links TRBV19 with TRBJ2-5; TRBD2 matches 11 bases. V lost 7 bases, J lost 1 base, and 5 bases stayed unmatched. CDR3 length equals 15 residues. Per the germline V gene, CDR1 is LNHDA and CDR2 is SQIVND (reference sequence). The CDR3 is CASMGTSGFQETQYF. In nucleotides, the CDR3 is TGTGCCAGTATGGGGACTAGCGGTTTCCAAGAGACCCAGTACTTC.

V usage is TRBV4-3 and J usage is TRBJ2-1; D is unclear. V was shortened by 0 bases and J by 5 bases, with 8 bases between the two germline ends. CDR1 and CDR2 (germline): LGHNA, YSLEER. The CDR3 runs to 14 residues. The CDR3 nucleotides read TGCGCCAGCAGCCAAGATTGGGCCAACAATGAGCAGTTCTTC. The encoded protein is CASSQDWANNEQFF.

The CDR3 loop reads CASRGIPGVGYEQYF. CDR3 sequence (DNA): TGCGCCAGCAGAGGGATCCCAGGGGTTGGTTACGAGCAGTACTTC. This chain uses TRBV5-1 with TRBJ2-7; tentative D call: TRBD1 (6 bases). V was pared by 5 bases and J by 4 bases, with 19 bases between. Germline CDR1 is SGHRS and CDR2 is YFSETQ. The CDR3 sequence is 15 residues long.

V is TRBV19 and J is TRBJ1-4; D uncertain. CDR1 and CDR2 from the germline V gene are LNHDA and SQIVND (reference sequence). The CDR3 loop spans 15 amino acids. The V gene lost 7 bases and the J gene lost 3 bases, with 15 bases spanning the gap. For the CDR3, the DNA is TGTGCCAGTACGTTAGTCGGGAGGGCTAATGAAAAACTGTTTTTT. Translating gives CASTLVGRANEKLFF.

The V gene is TRBV11-2, the J gene TRBJ2-5, with no clear D. CDR1 and CDR2 (germline): SGHAT, FQNNGV. Deletions cut 1 base from V and 2 bases from J, with 5 bases between. The CDR3 has 13 residues. The CDR3 bases are TGTGCCAGCAGCTTAGCACAGCAAGAGACCCAGTACTTC. Its translation is CASSLAQQETQYF.

The V call is TRBV18, the J call TRBJ1-4, with D maybe TRBD1 (5 bases). The V end was cut by 6 bases, the J end by 0 bases, with 11 bases between. CDR1 is KGHSH, CDR2 LQKENI, per germline. The CDR3 is 15 residues long. CDR3 region: CASSRQGSTNEKLFF. The CDR3, as DNA: TGTGCCAGCTCGCGCCAGGGATCAACTAATGAAAAACTGTTTTTT.

This rearrangement joins TRBV6-5 to TRBJ2-2; 9 bases agree with TRBD1. The CDR3 is made up of 13 amino acids. V lost 6 bases to trimming and J lost 6 bases; unmatched junction nucleotides: 2. Germline values: CDR1 MNHEY, CDR2 SVGAGI. CDR3 protein: CASRTGGPGELFF. The CDR3 DNA follows: TGTGCCAGCAGGACAGGGGGTCCCGGGGAGCTGTTTTTT.

The rearrangement uses TRBV3-1 (or the pseudogene TRBV3-2) and TRBJ2-7; D unresolved. The ends were cut back, 6 bases at V and 0 bases at J, with 6 bases in the middle. There are 12 residues in the CDR3. The V gene's germline CDR1 is LGHDT and CDR2 YNNKEL (reference sequence). The CDR3 protein is CASSPSSYEQYF. CDR3 DNA: TGTGCCAGCAGTCCGAGCTCCTACGAGCAGTACTTC.

The rearrangement uses TRBV9 and TRBJ2-1, with TRBD1 identical over 10 bases. The CDR3 runs 19 residues. J gave up 6 bases and V 0 bases, and 15 bases lay outside the gene matches. Germline CDR1 reads SGDLS; CDR2 reads YYNGEE. The CDR3 DNA follows: TGTGCCAGCAGCGTAGGATTGACAGGGGGCTCCCTCGGGCGCAATGAGCAGTTCTTC. Its protein is CASSVGLTGGSLGRNEQFF.

J is TRBJ1-2 and V is TRBV7-2, with 7 bases identical to TRBD1. V lost 4 bases to trimming and J lost 7 bases; unmatched junction nucleotides: 12. Looked up from germline, CDR1 is SGHTA and CDR2 is FQGNSA. This CDR3 is built from 15 residues. In nucleotides, the CDR3 is TGTGCCAGCAGCTCGATGACCAGGGGGTTTTTTGGCTACACCTTC. Protein: CASSSMTRGFFGYTF. The full variable domain, with the rest looked up from reference TRBV7-2 and TRBJ1-2, is GAGVSQSPSNKVTEKGKDVELRCDPISGHTALYWYRQSLGQGLEFLIYFQGNSAPDKSGLPSDRFSAERTGGSVSTLTIQRTQQEDSAVYLCASSSMTRGFFGYTFGSGTRLTVV.

The CDR3 coding sequence is TGTGCCAGCAGCCAGACAGGGAGCGTCGGCTACACCTTC. Translation: CASSQTGSVGYTF. The gene calls are TRBV7-9 and TRBJ1-2, with 7 bases fitting TRBD1. There are 13 residues in the CDR3. Trimming took 5 bases from V and 8 from J; bases not matched to a gene: 8. CDR1 is SEHNR, CDR2 FQNEAQ, per germline (reference sequence).